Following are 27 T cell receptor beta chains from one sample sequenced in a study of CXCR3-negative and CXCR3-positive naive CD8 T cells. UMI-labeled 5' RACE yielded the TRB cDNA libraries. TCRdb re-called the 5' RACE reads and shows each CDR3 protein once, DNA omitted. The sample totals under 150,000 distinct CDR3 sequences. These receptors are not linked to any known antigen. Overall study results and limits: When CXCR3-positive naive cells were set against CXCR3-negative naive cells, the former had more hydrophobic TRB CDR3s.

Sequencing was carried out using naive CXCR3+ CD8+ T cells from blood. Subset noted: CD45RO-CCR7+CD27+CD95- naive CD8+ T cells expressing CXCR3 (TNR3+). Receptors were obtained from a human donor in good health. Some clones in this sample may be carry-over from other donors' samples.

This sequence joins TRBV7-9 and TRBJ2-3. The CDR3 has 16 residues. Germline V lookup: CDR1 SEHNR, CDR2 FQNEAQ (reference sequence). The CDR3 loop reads CASSPRQSASTDTQYF. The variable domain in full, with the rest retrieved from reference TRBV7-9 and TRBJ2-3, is DTGVSQNPRHKITKRGQNVTFRCDPISEHNRLYWYRQTLGQGPEFLTYFQNEAQLEKSRLLSDRFSAERPKGSFSTLEIQRTEQGDSAMYLCASSPRQSASTDTQYFGPGTRLTVL.

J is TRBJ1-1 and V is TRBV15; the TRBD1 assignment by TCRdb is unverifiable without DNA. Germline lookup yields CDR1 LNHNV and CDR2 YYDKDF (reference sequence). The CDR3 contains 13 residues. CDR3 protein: CATSPEGATEAFF.

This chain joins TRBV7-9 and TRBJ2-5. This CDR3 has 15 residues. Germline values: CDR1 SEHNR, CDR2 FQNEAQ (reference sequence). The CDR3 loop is CASSPREVYQETQYF.

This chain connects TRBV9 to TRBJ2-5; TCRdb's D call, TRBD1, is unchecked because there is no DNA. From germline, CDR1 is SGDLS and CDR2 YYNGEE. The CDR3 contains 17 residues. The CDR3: CASSVGGKGARGETQYF.

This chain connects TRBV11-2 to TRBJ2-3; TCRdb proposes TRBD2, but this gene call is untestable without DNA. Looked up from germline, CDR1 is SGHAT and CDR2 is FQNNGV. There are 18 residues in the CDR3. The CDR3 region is CASSLGLAGTTSTDTQYF.

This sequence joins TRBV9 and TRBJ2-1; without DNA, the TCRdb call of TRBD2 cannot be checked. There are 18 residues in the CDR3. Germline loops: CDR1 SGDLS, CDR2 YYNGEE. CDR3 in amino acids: CASSPPGLAGALNNEQFF.

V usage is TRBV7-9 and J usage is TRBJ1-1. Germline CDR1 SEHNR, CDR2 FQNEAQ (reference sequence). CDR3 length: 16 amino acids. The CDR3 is CASSLFLAGRSTEAFF.

The chain's CDR3 is CASSWDRSSYEQYF. This chain joins TRBV7-9 and TRBJ2-7; TCRdb reports TRBD1, a call that lacks DNA to check it against. The length of the CDR3 is 14 residues. Germline V gene data show CDR1 as SEHNR and CDR2 as FQNEAQ (reference sequence).

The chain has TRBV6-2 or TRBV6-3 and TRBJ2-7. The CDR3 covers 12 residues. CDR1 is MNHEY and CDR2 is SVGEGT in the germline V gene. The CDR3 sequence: CASSYPSYEQYF.

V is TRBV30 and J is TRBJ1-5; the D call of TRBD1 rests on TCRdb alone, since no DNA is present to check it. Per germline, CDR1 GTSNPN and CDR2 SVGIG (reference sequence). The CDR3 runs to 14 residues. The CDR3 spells CAWGQGVVNQPQHF.

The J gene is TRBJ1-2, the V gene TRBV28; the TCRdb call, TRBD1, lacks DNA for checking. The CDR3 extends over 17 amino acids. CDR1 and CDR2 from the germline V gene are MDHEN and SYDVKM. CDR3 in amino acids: CASSSIRDRESSYGYTF.

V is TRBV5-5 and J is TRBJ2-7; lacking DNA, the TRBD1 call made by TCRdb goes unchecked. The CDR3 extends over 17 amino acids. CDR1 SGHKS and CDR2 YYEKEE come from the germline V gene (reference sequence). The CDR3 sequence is CASSRSPGQELSYEQYF.

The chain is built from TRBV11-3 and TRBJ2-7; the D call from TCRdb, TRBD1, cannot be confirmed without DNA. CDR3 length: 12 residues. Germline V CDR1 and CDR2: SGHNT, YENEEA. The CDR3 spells CASSATGGEQYF.

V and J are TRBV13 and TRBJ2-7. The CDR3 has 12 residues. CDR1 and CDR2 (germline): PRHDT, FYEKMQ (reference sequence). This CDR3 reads CASSRQNYEQYF.

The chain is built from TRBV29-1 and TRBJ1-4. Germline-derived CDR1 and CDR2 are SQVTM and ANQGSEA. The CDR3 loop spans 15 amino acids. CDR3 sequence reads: CSVEASSGGLEKLFF.

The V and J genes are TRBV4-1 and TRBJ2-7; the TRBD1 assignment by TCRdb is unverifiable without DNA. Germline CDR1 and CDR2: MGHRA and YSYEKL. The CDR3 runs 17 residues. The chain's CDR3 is CASSQDWSRDNSYEQYF.

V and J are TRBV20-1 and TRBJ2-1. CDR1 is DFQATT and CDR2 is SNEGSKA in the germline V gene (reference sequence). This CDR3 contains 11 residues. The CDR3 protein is CSASSSDEQFF.

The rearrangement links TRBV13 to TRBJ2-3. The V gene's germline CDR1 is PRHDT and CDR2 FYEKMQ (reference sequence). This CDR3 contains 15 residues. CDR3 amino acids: CASHSEANYTDTQYF. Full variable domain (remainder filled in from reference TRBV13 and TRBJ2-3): AAGVIQSPRHLIKEKRETATLKCYPIPRHDTVYWYQQGPGQDPQFLISFYEKMQSDKGSIPDRFSAQQFSDYHSELNMSSLELGDSALYFCASHSEANYTDTQYFGPGTRLTVL.

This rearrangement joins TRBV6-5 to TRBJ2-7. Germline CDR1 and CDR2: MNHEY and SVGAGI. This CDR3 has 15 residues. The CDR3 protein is CASRPNLESSYEQYF.

The CDR3 region is CASSIGQAAREQYF. The rearrangement uses TRBV19 and TRBJ2-7; no DNA is available, so the TRBD1 call from TCRdb remains unchecked. CDR3 size: 14 residues. Germline CDR1 is LNHDA and CDR2 is SQIVND (reference sequence). Full variable domain (missing parts from reference TRBV19 and TRBJ2-7): DGGITQSPKYLFRKEGQNVTLSCEQNLNHDAMYWYRQDPGQGLRLIYYSQIVNDFQKGDIAEGYSVSREKKESFPLTVTSAQKNPTAFYLCASSIGQAAREQYFGPGTRLTVT.

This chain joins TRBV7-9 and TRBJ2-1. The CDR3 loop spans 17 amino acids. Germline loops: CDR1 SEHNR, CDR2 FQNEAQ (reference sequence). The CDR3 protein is CASSLGRASSSYNEQFF.

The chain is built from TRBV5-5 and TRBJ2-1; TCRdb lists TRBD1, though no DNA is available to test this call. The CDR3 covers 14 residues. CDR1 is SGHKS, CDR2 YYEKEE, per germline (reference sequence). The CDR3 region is CATSRDRGYNEQFF. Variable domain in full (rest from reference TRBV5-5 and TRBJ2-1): DAGVTQSPTHLIKTRGQQVTLRCSPISGHKSVSWYQQVLGQGPQFIFQYYEKEERGRGNFPDRFSARQFPNYSSELNVNALLLGDSALYLCATSRDRGYNEQFFGPGTRLTVL.

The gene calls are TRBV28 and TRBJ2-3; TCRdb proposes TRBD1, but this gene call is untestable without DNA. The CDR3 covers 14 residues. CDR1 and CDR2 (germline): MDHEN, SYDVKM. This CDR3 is CASRTSGGTDTQYF.

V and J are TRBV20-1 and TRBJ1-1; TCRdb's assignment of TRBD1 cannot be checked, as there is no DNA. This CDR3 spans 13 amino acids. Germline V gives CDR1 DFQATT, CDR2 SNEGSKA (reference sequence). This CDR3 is CSAQDRAVAEAFF.

CDR3 in amino acids: CSVIHGGRTEQFF. This chain connects TRBV29-1 to TRBJ2-1; TCRdb's D call of TRBD2 is untestable without DNA. The CDR3 covers 13 residues. Germline V gene lookup returns CDR1 SQVTM and CDR2 ANQGSEA.

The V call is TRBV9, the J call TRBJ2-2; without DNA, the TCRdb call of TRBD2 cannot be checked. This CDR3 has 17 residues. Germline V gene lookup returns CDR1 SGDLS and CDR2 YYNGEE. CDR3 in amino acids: CASSGGIYEGRTGELFF. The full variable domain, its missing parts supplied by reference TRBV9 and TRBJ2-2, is DSGVTQTPKHLITATGQRVTLRCSPRSGDLSVYWYQQSLDQGLQFLIQYYNGEERAKGNILERFSAQQFPDLHSELNLSSLELGDSALYFCASSGGIYEGRTGELFFGEGSRLTVL.

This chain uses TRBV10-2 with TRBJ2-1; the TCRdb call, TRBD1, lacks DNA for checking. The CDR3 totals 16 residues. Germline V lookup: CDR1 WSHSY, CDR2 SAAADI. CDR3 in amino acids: CASSESKGENGDEQFF.